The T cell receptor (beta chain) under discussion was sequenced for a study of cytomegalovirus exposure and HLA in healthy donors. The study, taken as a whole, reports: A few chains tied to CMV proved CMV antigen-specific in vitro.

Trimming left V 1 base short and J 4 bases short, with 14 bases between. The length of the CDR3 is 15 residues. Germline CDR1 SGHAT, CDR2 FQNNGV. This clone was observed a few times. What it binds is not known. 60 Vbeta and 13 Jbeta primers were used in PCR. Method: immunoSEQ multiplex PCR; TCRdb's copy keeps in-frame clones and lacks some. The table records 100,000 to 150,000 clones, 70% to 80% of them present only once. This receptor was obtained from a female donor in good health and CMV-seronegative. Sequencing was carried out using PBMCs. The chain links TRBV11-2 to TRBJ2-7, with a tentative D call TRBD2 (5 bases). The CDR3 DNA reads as TGTGCCAGCAGCTTAGGAGCGGAGCTCCCGTACGAGCAGTACTTC. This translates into CASSLGAELPYEQYF.